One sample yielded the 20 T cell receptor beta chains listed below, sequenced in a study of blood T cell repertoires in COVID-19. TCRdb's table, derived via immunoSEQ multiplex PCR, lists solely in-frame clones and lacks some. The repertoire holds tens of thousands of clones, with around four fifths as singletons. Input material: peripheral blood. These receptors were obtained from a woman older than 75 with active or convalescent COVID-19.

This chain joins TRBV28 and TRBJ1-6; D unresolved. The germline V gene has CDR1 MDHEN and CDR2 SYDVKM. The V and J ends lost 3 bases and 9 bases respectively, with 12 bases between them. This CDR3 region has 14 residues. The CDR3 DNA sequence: TGTGCCAGCAGTTTCTATGCTCTTACTTCACCCCTCCACTTT. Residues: CASSFYALTSPLHF.

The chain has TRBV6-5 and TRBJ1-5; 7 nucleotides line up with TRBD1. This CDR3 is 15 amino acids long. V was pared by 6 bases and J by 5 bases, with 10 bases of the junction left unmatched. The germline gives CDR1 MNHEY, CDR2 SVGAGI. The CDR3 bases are TGTGCCAGCAGGCGAACGACAGGGAGGCATCAGCCCCAGCATTTT. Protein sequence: CASRRTTGRHQPQHF.

In DNA form, the CDR3 reads TGCGCCAGCAGCGAGGAGGACAGGGGGTTTCCCGACGAGCAGTACTTC. Translation gives CASSEEDRGFPDEQYF. J is TRBJ2-7 and V is TRBV5-1; the match to TRBD1 covers 10 bases. This CDR3 has 16 residues. Germline values: CDR1 SGHRS, CDR2 YFSETQ. V dropped 4 bases and J dropped 5; count of bases not matched to a gene: 12.

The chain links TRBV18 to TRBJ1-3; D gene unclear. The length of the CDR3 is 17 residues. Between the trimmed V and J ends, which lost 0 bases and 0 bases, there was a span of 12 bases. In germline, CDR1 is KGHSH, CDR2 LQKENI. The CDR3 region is CASSPPVTGLSGNTIYF. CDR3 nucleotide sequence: TGTGCCAGCTCACCACCGGTTACGGGTCTCTCTGGAAACACCATATATTTT.

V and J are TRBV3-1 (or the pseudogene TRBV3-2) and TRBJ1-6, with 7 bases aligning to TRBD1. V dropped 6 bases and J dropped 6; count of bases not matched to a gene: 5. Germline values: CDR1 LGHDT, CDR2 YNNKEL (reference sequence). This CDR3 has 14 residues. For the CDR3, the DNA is TGTGCCAGCAGGCGACAGGGTGCTAATTCACCCCTCCACTTT. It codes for CASRRQGANSPLHF.

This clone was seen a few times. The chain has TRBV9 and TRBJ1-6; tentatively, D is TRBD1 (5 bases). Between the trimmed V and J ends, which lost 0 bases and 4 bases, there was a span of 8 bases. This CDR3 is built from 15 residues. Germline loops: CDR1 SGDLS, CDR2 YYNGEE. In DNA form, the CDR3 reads TGTGCCAGCAGCGTAGAGGGGTTGTATAATTCACCCCTCCACTTT. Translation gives CASSVEGLYNSPLHF.

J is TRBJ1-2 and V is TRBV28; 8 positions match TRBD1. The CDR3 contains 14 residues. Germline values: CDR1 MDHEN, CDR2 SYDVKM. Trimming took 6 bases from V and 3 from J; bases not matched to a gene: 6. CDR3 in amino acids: CASRQQGGDYGYTF. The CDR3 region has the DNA TGTGCCAGCAGGCAACAGGGGGGTGACTATGGCTACACCTTC.

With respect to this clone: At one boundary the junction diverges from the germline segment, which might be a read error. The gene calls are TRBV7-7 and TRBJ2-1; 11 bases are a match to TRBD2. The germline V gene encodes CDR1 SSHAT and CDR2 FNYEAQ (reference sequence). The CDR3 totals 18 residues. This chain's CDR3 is CASSLTRGTSGRSNEQFF. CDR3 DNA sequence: TGTGCTAGCAGCTTAACTCGGGGAACTAGCGGGAGAAGCAATGAGCAGTTCTTC.

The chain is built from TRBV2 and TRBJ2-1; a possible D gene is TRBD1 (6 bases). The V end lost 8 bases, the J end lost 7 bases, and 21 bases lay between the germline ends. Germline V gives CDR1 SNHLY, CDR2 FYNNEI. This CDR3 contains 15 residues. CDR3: CASRQAGQFSNEQFF. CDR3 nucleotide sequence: TGTGCCAGCCGGCAGGCTGGACAGTTCTCGAATGAGCAGTTCTTC.

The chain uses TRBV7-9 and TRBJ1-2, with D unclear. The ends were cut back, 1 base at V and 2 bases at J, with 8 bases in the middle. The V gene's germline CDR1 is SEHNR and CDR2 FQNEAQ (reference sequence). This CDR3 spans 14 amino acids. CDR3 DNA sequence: TGTGCCAGCAGCTTAGGATATCTAAACTATGGCTACACCTTC. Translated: CASSLGYLNYGYTF.

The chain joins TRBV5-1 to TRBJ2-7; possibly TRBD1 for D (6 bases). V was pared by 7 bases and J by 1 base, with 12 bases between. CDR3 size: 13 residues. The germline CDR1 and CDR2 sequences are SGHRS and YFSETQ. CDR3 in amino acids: CASFVRGSYEQYF. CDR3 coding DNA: TGCGCCAGCTTCGTCAGGGGATCCTACGAGCAGTACTTC.

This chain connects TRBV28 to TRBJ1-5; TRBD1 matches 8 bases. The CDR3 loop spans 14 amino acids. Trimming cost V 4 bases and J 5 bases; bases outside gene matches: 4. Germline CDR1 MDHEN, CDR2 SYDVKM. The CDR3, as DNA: TGTGCCAGCAGTTCGACAGGGGACTATCAGCCCCAGCATTTT. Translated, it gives CASSSTGDYQPQHF.

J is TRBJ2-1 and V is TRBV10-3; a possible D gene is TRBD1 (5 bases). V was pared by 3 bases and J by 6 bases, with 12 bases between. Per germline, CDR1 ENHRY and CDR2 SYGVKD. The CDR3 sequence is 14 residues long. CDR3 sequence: CAISDSTVSNEQFF. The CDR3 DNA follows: TGTGCCATCAGTGATTCGACAGTGAGCAATGAGCAGTTCTTC.

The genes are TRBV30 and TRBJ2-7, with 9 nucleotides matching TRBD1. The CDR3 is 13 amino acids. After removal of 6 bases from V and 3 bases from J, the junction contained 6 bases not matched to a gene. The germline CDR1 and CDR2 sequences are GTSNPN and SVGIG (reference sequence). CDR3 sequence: CACSGTGNYEQYF. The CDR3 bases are TGTGCCTGTTCCGGGACAGGGAACTACGAGCAGTACTTC. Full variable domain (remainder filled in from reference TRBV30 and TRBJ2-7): SQTIHQWPATLVQPVGSPLSLECTVEGTSNPNLYWYRQAAGRGLQLLFYSVGIGQISSEVPQNLSASRPQDRQFILSSKKLLLSDSGFYLCACSGTGNYEQYFGPGTRLTVT.

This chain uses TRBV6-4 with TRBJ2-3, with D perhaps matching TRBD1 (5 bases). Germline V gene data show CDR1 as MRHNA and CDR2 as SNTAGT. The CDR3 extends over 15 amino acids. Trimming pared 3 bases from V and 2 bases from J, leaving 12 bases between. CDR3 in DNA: TGTGCCAGCAGTGATGGACACCTACCCACAGATACGCAGTATTTT. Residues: CASSDGHLPTDTQYF.

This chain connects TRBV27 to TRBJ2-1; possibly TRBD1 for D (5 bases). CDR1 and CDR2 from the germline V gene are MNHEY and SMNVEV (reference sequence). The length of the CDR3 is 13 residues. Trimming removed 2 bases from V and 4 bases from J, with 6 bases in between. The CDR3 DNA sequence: TGTGCCAGCAGTTTAGACAGTTACAATGAGCAGTTCTTC. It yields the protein CASSLDSYNEQFF.

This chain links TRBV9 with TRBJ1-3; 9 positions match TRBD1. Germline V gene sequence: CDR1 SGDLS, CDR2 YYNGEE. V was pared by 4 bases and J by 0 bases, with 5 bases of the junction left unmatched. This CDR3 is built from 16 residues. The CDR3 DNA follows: TGTGCCAGCAGCCCGACAGGGGGTGTCTCTGGAAACACCATATATTTT. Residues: CASSPTGGVSGNTIYF.

The CDR3 DNA sequence: TGTGCCAGCAGCCAAGGGTGGACAGGGTCCTACAATGAGCAGTTCTTC. This codes for CASSQGWTGSYNEQFF. The V call is TRBV3-1 (or the pseudogene TRBV3-2), the J call TRBJ2-1; 8 positions agree with TRBD1. Germline V CDR1 and CDR2: LGHDT, YNNKEL (reference sequence). J lost 1 base, V lost 1 base, and 3 bases had no gene match. This CDR3 is built from 16 residues.

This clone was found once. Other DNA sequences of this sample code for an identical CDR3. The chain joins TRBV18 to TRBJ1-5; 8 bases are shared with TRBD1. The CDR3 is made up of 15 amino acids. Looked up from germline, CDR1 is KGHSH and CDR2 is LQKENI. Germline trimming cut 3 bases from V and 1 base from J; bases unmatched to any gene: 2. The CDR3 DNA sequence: TGTGCCAGCTCACCGCAGGGGGCAAGCAATCAGCCCCAGCATTTT. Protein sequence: CASSPQGASNQPQHF.

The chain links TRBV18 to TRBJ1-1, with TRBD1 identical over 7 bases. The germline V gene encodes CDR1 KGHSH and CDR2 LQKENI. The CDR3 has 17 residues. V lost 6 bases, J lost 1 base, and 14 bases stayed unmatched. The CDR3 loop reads CASSTSGTAMENTEAFF. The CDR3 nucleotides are TGTGCCAGCTCCACCTCCGGGACAGCGATGGAGAACACTGAAGCTTTCTTT. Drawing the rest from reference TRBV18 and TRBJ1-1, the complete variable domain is NAGVMQNPRHLVRRRGQEARLRCSPMKGHSHVYWYRQLPEEGLKFMVYLQKENIIDESGMPKERFSAEFPKEGPSILRIQQVVRGDSAAYFCASSTSGTAMENTEAFFGQGTRLTVV.